This TCR beta chain was found in a study of blood T cells in healthy people across ages. Broader study findings: Compared with aged donors, long-lived donors showed fewer expanded clones, suggesting selection.

This CDR3 contains 12 residues. V was cut by 3 bases and J by 7 bases, with 9 bases left in between. CDR1 SQVTM and CDR2 ANQGSEA come from the germline V gene. About this clonotype: What it binds is not known.

Next came a second PCR, run for about 6 to 11 cycles, which used a sample-barcoded 5' primer along with a J-beta primer mix. Each TCR beta cDNA got a 12-nucleotide random molecular identifier. TCRdb processed the 5' RACE reads anew with MiXCR; each CDR3 protein has one entry. The table has 800,000 to 950,000 distinct CDR3 sequences, about 27% seen once. These same records also appear under a second study, on T cells of mothers and their children. That paper notes: An overlap that was slightly higher, though non-significant, was seen in related mother-child pairs versus unrelated pairs.

The chain employs TRBV29-1 and TRBJ2-2; D ambiguous. The source is a woman aged 40 to 55 in good health. The source material was blood. The CDR3 is CSVELGIGELFF. The CDR3 region has the DNA TGCAGCGTTGAGTTGGGGATCGGGGAGCTGTTTTTT.